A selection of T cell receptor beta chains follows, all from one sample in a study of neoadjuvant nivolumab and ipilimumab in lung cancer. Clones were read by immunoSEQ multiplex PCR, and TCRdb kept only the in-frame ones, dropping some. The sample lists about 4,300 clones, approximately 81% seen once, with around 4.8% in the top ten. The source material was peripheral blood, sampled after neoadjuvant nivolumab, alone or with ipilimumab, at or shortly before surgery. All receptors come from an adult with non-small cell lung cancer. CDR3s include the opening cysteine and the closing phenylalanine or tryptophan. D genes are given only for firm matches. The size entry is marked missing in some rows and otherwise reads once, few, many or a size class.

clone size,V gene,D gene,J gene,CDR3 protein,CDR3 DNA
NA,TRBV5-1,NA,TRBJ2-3,CASSLFENTQYF,TGCGCCAGCAGCTTGTTTGAAAATACGCAGTATTTT
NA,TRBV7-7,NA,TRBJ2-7,CASSLAPPGQLSEQYF,TGTGCCAGCAGCTTAGCGCCCCCCGGACAGCTCTCCGAGCAGTACTTC
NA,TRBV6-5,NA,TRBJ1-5,CASSPRTEGNQPQHF,TGTGCCAGCAGTCCTAGGACGGAAGGTAATCAGCCCCAGCATTTT
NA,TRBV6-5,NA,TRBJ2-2,CASSYSMGPNTGELFF,TGTGCCAGCAGTTACTCGATGGGGCCGAACACCGGGGAGCTGTTTTTT
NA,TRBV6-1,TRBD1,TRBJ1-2,CASRPDRGNYGYTF,TGTGCCAGCAGACCGGACAGGGGGAACTATGGCTACACCTTC
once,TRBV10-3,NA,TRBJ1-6,CAISDGGGSNSPLHF,TGTGCCATCAGTGACGGGGGGGGTTCTAATTCACCCCTCCACTTT
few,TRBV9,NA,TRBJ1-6,CASSVQGSLNSPLHF,TGTGCCAGCAGCGTACAGGGAAGTTTGAATTCACCCCTCCACTTT
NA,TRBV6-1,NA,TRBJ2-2,CASASADTGELFF,TGTGCCTCGGCGTCCGCGGACACCGGGGAGCTGTTTTTT
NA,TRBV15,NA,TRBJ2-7,CATSRVRGTRSYEQYF,TGTGCCACCAGCAGAGTCCGGGGGACTCGATCCTACGAGCAGTACTTC
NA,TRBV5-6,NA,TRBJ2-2,CASSLTGKTGELFF,TGTGCCAGCAGCTTGACAGGGAAAACCGGGGAGCTGTTTTTT
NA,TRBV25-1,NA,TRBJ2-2,CASRDGLGVAGELFF,TGTGCCAGCAGGGACGGCCTCGGAGTTGCCGGGGAGCTGTTTTTT
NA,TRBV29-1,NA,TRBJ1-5,CSVATASGQPQHF,TGCAGCGTTGCGACTGCCTCGGGTCAGCCCCAGCATTTT
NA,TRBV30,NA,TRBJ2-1,CAWDRGYYNEQFF,TGTGCCTGGGACCGTGGTTACTACAATGAGCAGTTCTTC
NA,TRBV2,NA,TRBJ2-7,CASSGTGYEQYF,TGTGCCAGCAGTGGCACGGGCTACGAGCAGTACTTC
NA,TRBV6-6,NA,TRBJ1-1,CASTLGGGQMNTEAFF,TGTGCCAGCACCTTGGGGGGCGGACAGATGAACACTGAAGCTTTCTTT
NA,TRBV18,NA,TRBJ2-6,CASSHDGWQSGANVLTF,TGTGCCAGCTCCCACGATGGGTGGCAGTCTGGGGCCAACGTCCTGACTTTC
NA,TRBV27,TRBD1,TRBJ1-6,CASRARDRGAKNSPLHF,TGTGCCAGCAGGGCCAGGGACAGGGGGGCTAAAAATTCACCCCTCCACTTT
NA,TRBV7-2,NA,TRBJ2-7,CASSHSGGASYEQYF,TGTGCCAGCAGCCACTCTGGGGGAGCTTCCTACGAGCAGTACTTC
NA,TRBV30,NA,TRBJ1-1,CAWSVVAGLSNTEAFF,TGTGCCTGGAGTGTCGTCGCGGGGCTTTCGAACACTGAAGCTTTCTTT
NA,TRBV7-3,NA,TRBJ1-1,CASSLSGNTEAFF,TGTGCCAGCAGCTTAAGTGGGAACACTGAAGCTTTCTTT
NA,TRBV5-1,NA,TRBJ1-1,CASSPLEGVTEAFF,TGCGCCAGCAGCCCCCTTGAAGGGGTGACTGAAGCTTTCTTT
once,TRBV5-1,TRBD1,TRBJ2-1,CASSLPGTGGNEQFF,TGCGCCAGCAGCTTGCCTGGGACAGGGGGTAATGAGCAGTTCTTC
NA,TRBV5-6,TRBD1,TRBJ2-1,CASSPGTGSYNEQFF,TGTGCCAGCAGCCCCGGGACAGGGTCCTACAATGAGCAGTTCTTC
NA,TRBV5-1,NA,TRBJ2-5,CASSAGTHEETQYF,TGCGCCAGCAGCGCCGGGACTCACGAAGAGACCCAGTACTTC
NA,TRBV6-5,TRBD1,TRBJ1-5,CASSYRGLQPQHF,TGTGCCAGCAGTTACAGGGGGCTTCAGCCCCAGCATTTT
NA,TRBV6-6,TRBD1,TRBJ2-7,CASSPGGTPQQYF,TGTGCCAGCAGTCCAGGGGGAACCCCCCAGCAGTACTTC
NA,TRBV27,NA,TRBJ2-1,CASSLFASGITYNEQFF,TGTGCCAGCAGTTTATTCGCCTCAGGGATTACCTACAATGAGCAGTTCTTC
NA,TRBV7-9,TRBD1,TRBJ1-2,CASSLPTGGSGYTF,TGTGCCAGCAGCTTACCGACAGGGGGCTCTGGCTACACCTTC
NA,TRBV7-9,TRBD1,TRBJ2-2,CASSRPGGNTGELFF,TGTGCCAGCAGTCGACCAGGGGGGAACACCGGGGAGCTGTTTTTT
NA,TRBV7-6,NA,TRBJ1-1,CASSLEGNMNTEAFF,TGTGCCAGCAGCTTAGAAGGAAACATGAACACTGAAGCTTTCTTT
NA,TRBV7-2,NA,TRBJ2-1,CASSLSRASPYNEQFF,TGTGCCAGCAGCTTAAGTAGGGCCTCTCCCTACAATGAGCAGTTCTTC
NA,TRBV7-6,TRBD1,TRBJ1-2,CASSSTTQGANGYTF,TGTGCCAGCAGCTCCACCACCCAGGGGGCTAATGGCTACACCTTC
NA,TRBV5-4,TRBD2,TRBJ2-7,CASSERTSGSYEQYF,TGTGCCAGCAGCGAACGGACTAGCGGCTCCTACGAGCAGTACTTC
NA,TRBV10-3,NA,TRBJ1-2,CAISEVQGRRGYTF,TGTGCCATCAGTGAGGTACAGGGAAGACGTGGCTACACCTTC
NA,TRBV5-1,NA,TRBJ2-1,CASSLGGYEQFF,TGCGCCAGCAGCTTGGGAGGCTATGAGCAGTTCTTC
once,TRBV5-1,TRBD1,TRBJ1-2,CASSLSFPGGGYGYTF,TGCGCCAGCAGCTTGAGTTTTCCAGGGGGCGGCTATGGCTACACCTTC
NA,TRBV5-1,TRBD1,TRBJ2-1,CASSLWDRGRNEQFF,TGCGCCAGCAGCTTGTGGGACAGGGGTCGTAATGAGCAGTTCTTC
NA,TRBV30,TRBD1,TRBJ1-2,CAWNIRQGNGYTF,TGTGCCTGGAACATCAGACAGGGGAACGGCTACACCTTC
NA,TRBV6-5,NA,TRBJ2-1,CASSSTGRTNEQFF,TGTGCCAGCTCTTCAACCGGGCGTACAAACGAGCAGTTCTTC
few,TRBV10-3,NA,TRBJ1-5,CAISDSNQPQHF,TGTGCCATCAGTGACAGCAATCAGCCCCAGCATTTT
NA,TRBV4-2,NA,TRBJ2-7,CASSQVATGSYEQYF,TGTGCCAGCAGCCAAGTTGCGACAGGTTCCTACGAGCAGTACTTC
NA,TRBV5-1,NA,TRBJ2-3,CASSAGPQPDTQYF,TGCGCCAGCAGCGCTGGACCTCAGCCAGATACGCAGTATTTT